This is a list of T cell receptor beta chains from one sample in a study of T cells in Graves' hyperthyroidism and ophthalmopathy. Each CDR3 protein is one row after TCRdb ran MiXCR on the multiplex PCR reads. Of 300,000 to 450,000 distinct CDR3 sequences in the sample, about 13% were seen once. The sample consisted of blood. These receptors all stem from a man aged 25-40 years with Graves' hyperthyroidism that later progressed to Graves' ophthalmopathy. Both conserved end residues are part of each CDR3. Each record gives: J gene, clone size, V gene, CDR3 length, CDR3 protein. A clone size is listed for some rows: how often the clone was seen (once, few, many), or a class if it is expanded.

j_call: TRBJ2-7; clone_size: few; v_call: TRBV7-9; cdr3_length: 15; cdr3_aa: CASSPRGGQGYEQYF
j_call: TRBJ2-2; clone_size: -; v_call: TRBV3-1; cdr3_length: 16; cdr3_aa: CASSPTSGGAAGELFF
j_call: TRBJ2-1; clone_size: -; v_call: TRBV24-1; cdr3_length: 15; cdr3_aa: CATNRRRGIYNEQFF
j_call: TRBJ1-6; clone_size: many; v_call: TRBV28; cdr3_length: 16; cdr3_aa: CASSERGQGDNSPLHF
j_call: TRBJ2-7; clone_size: many; v_call: TRBV11-2; cdr3_length: 15; cdr3_aa: CASSQGPTYNYEQYF
j_call: TRBJ1-1; clone_size: many; v_call: TRBV5-1; cdr3_length: 14; cdr3_aa: CASSLVAENTEAFF
j_call: TRBJ2-3; clone_size: many; v_call: TRBV30; cdr3_length: 14; cdr3_aa: CAWSAGTSTDTQYF
j_call: TRBJ2-1; clone_size: -; v_call: TRBV3-1; cdr3_length: 12; cdr3_aa: CASSLLRSEQFF
j_call: TRBJ1-1; clone_size: few; v_call: TRBV20-1; cdr3_length: 14; cdr3_aa: CSALPSLGGTEAFF
j_call: TRBJ1-6; clone_size: -; v_call: TRBV5-6; cdr3_length: 14; cdr3_aa: CASSGGQANSPLHF
j_call: TRBJ2-3; clone_size: many; v_call: TRBV7-9; cdr3_length: 14; cdr3_aa: CASSRASGTDTQYF
j_call: TRBJ1-6; clone_size: many; v_call: TRBV9; cdr3_length: 15; cdr3_aa: CASSATLAPNSPLHF
j_call: TRBJ1-1; clone_size: many; v_call: TRBV5-1; cdr3_length: 13; cdr3_aa: CASSLATTKEAFF
j_call: TRBJ1-1; clone_size: many; v_call: TRBV3-1; cdr3_length: 15; cdr3_aa: CASSQDSGANTEAFF
j_call: TRBJ2-3; clone_size: -; v_call: TRBV15; cdr3_length: 13; cdr3_aa: CATSRDRTDTQYF
j_call: TRBJ1-6; clone_size: -; v_call: TRBV6-6; cdr3_length: 18; cdr3_aa: CASSYGTGTSSYNSPLHF
j_call: TRBJ2-7; clone_size: few; v_call: TRBV27; cdr3_length: 15; cdr3_aa: CASSLFQGSIYEQYF
j_call: TRBJ1-4; clone_size: few; v_call: TRBV28; cdr3_length: 15; cdr3_aa: CASRPVPLTNGKLFF
j_call: TRBJ2-3; clone_size: -; v_call: TRBV12-5; cdr3_length: 17; cdr3_aa: CASAQIRGGGAVDTQYF
j_call: TRBJ2-3; clone_size: -; v_call: TRBV13; cdr3_length: 16; cdr3_aa: CASSLGLAGQTDTQYF